The clone carrying this TCR beta chain showed up just once. Data came from immunoSEQ multiplex PCR; TCRdb stores just in-frame clones and leaves some out. This sample has about 200,000 clones; around 83% occur once, and the top ten carry approximately 13%. Germline assignment: CDR1 MDHEN and CDR2 SYDVKM. V lost 2 bases to trimming and J lost 0 bases, with 8 bases between them. This CDR3 spans 15 amino acids. The sample comes from a study of blood T cell repertoires in COVID-19. Overall study context: Sources were T cells, B-cell-depleted T cells, or PBMCs; the material itself was cDNA or gDNA.

This TCR came from a human donor in a cohort sampled during active COVID-19. The genes are TRBV28 and TRBJ1-5, with D possibly TRBD1 on 5 matching bases. Source material: peripheral blood. DNA of the CDR3: TGTGCCAGCAGTTTAGGGGACTTTAGCAATCAGCCCCAGCATTTT. It translates to CASSLGDFSNQPQHF.